Each of the 18 T cell receptor beta chains below was sequenced from the same sample in a study of PD-1 blockade in classical Hodgkin lymphoma. Assay: immunoSEQ multiplex PCR; the TCRdb copy retains only in-frame clones and omits some. The sample yields some 6,900 clones, approximately 80% seen once. Every patient was affected by relapse after autologous stem cell transplantation, while exposure to brentuximab vedotin was not uniform. Sequenced here: peripheral blood mononuclear cells (PBMCs), sampled at baseline. The receptors derive from a human donor with classical Hodgkin lymphoma.

The chain has TRBV11-1 and TRBJ2-7; D unclear. V shed 5 bases and J shed 2 bases, with 10 bases lying between them. Per the germline V gene, CDR1 is SGHAT and CDR2 is FQDESV (reference sequence). CDR3 length equals 13 residues. In DNA form, the CDR3 reads TGTGCCAGCAGCCCTCCGGATGCCTACGAGCAGTACTTC. This translates into CASSPPDAYEQYF.

The gene calls are TRBV11-2 and TRBJ1-2; D unclear. With 3 bases removed from V and 4 bases from J, the gap between germline ends came to 18 bases. The CDR3 runs 16 residues. Germline V gene data show CDR1 as SGHAT and CDR2 as FQNNGV. The CDR3 nucleotides are TGTGCCAGCAGCTTGAGGAAAAGAGGCACAGCCTATGGCTACACCTTC. As protein: CASSLRKRGTAYGYTF. Variable domain in full (rest from reference TRBV11-2 and TRBJ1-2): EAGVAQSPRYKIIEKRQSVAFWCNPISGHATLYWYQQILGQGPKLLIQFQNNGVVDDSQLPKDRFSAERLKGVDSTLKIQPAKLEDSAVYLCASSLRKRGTAYGYTFGSGTRLTVV.

The chain has TRBV28 and TRBJ1-4; TRBD1 might be the D (6 bases). This CDR3 region has 14 residues. Germline V CDR1 and CDR2: MDHEN, SYDVKM. Trimming stripped 3 bases from V and 8 bases from J, with 13 bases between. The chain's CDR3 is CASSFLSGVEKLFF. The DNA for the CDR3 is TGTGCCAGCAGTTTTTTGTCAGGGGTGGAAAAACTGTTTTTT.

The rearrangement uses TRBV5-4 and TRBJ2-5; TRBD1 aligns across 7 bases. Germline V CDR1 and CDR2: SGHNT, YYREEE (reference sequence). V lost 4 bases and J lost 5; bases outside the gene matches: 11. The CDR3 length is 15 residues. The CDR3 DNA reads as TGTGCCAGCAGCCACAGGGGCTCGGAGTCTGAGACCCAGTACTTC. Translation: CASSHRGSESETQYF.

The chain couples TRBV4-2 to TRBJ1-1, with D perhaps TRBD1 (6 bases). This CDR3 spans 15 amino acids. Germline V gene data show CDR1 as LGHNA and CDR2 as YNFKEQ. V gave up 0 bases and J gave up 8 bases, with 16 bases separating them. CDR3 nucleotide sequence: TGTGCCAGCAGCCAAGATAGCGGTTCCGGGGGCGAAGCTTTCTTT. Its translation: CASSQDSGSGGEAFF.

The chain is built from TRBV28 and TRBJ1-5, with D tentatively TRBD1 (5 bases). The CDR3 loop spans 15 amino acids. Between the trimmed V and J ends, which lost 4 bases and 4 bases, there was a span of 14 bases. CDR1 is MDHEN and CDR2 is SYDVKM in the germline V gene. CDR3 nucleotide sequence: TGTGCCAGCAGTTCATCCGACAGACGAAATCAGCCCCAGCATTTT. Translated, it gives CASSSSDRRNQPQHF.

The V call is TRBV10-1, the J call TRBJ2-3; a weak D match, TRBD2 (7 bases). Germline CDR1 WNHNN, CDR2 SYGVQD (reference sequence). V shed 3 bases and J shed 3 bases, with 13 bases lying between them. This CDR3 is built from 15 residues. The CDR3 DNA follows: TGCGCCAGCAGTGATGGGGGGGCCAGGACAGATACGCAGTATTTT. The encoded protein is CASSDGGARTDTQYF.

This clone was seen once. The chain links TRBV6-5 to TRBJ2-7; tentative D call: TRBD1 (5 bases). This CDR3 is built from 15 residues. V was cut by 5 bases and J by 7 bases, with 21 bases left in between. CDR1 is MNHEY and CDR2 is SVGAGI in the germline V gene. CDR3 sequence: CASSPDPSGPIEQYF. The CDR3 nucleotides read TGTGCCAGCAGTCCCGATCCCTCAGGGCCGATTGAGCAGTACTTC.

This clone was seen more than once but under ten times. This chain links TRBV27 with TRBJ2-1; TRBD1 matches 8 bases. With V trimmed by 0 bases and J by 2 bases, 3 bases remained unmatched. Looked up from germline, CDR1 is MNHEY and CDR2 is SMNVEV (reference sequence). CDR3 length equals 16 residues. CDR3 protein: CASSLSWTGTYNEQFF. The CDR3 DNA follows: TGTGCCAGCAGTTTATCCTGGACAGGGACCTACAATGAGCAGTTCTTC.

The chain carries TRBV5-6 and TRBJ2-4; 7 bases match TRBD2. Losses at the gene ends were 3 bases for V and 0 bases for J; bases not matched to a gene: 9. CDR3 length: 17 residues. Germline V lookup: CDR1 SGHDT, CDR2 YYEEEE. The CDR3 sequence: CASSSGRAIIAKNIQYF. The CDR3 nucleotides are TGTGCCAGCAGCTCGGGGAGGGCAATAATAGCCAAAAACATTCAGTACTTC.

This clone is labeled as medium-sized. V gene TRBV11-1 combines with J gene TRBJ1-1, with D possibly being TRBD1 (6 bases). V was shortened by 3 bases and J by 3 bases, with 14 bases between the two germline ends. The germline CDR1 and CDR2 sequences are SGHAT and FQDESV (reference sequence). The CDR3 contains 15 residues. CDR3 bases: TGTGCCAGCAGCTTTTTGCAGGGGTGGGACACTGAAGCTTTCTTT. Protein sequence: CASSFLQGWDTEAFF.

The rearrangement joins TRBV7-6 to TRBJ2-2, with D unresolved. The V gene lost 1 base and the J gene lost 1 base, with 4 bases spanning the gap. Germline V CDR1 and CDR2: SGHVS, FNYEAQ. The length of the CDR3 is 14 residues. CDR3 nucleotide sequence: TGTGCCAGCAGCTTAGGAGGGAACACCGGGGAGCTGTTTTTT. Translating gives CASSLGGNTGELFF.

V is TRBV18 and J is TRBJ2-3; D unclear. V lost 5 bases to trimming and J lost 6 bases, with 21 bases between them. Germline V gives CDR1 KGHSH, CDR2 LQKENI. This CDR3 contains 16 residues. CDR3 protein: CASSSTGPVTRDTQYF. CDR3 DNA: TGTGCCAGCTCATCGACTGGACCCGTCACGAGGGATACGCAGTATTTT.

V usage is TRBV9 and J usage is TRBJ2-7, with D perhaps TRBD1 (6 bases). The germline CDR1 and CDR2 sequences are SGDLS and YYNGEE. Trimming cost V 4 bases and J 2 bases, with 13 bases left between them. The CDR3 totals 14 residues. This chain's CDR3 is CASSLRDIAYEQYF. The CDR3 nucleotides read TGTGCCAGCAGCCTCCGGGACATCGCCTACGAGCAGTACTTC.

The chain is built from TRBV19 and TRBJ2-2; D uncertain. CDR1 is LNHDA, CDR2 SQIVND, per germline (reference sequence). The CDR3 covers 14 residues. V shed 3 bases and J shed 5 bases, with 10 bases lying between them. The CDR3 sequence is CASSIPALTGELFF. The CDR3 coding sequence is TGTGCCAGTAGTATCCCAGCCCTGACCGGGGAGCTGTTTTTT.

This clone showed up just a few times. J is TRBJ1-5 and V is TRBV2; 7 nucleotides match TRBD1. The CDR3 is 15 residues long. Germline V CDR1 and CDR2: SNHLY, FYNNEI. With 5 bases clipped from V and 6 bases from J, the junction kept 10 bases outside the gene matches. As DNA, the CDR3 is TGTGCCAGCAGTCCGATGACAGGGTTGGTTCAGCCCCAGCATTTT. This sequence encodes CASSPMTGLVQPQHF. Using reference TRBV2 and TRBJ1-5 for the parts outside the CDR3, the full variable domain is EPEVTQTPSHQVTQMGQEVILRCVPISNHLYFYWYRQILGQKVEFLVSFYNNEISEKSEIFDDQFSVERPDGSNFTLKIRSTKLEDSAMYFCASSPMTGLVQPQHFGDGTRLSIL.

The V call is TRBV28, the J call TRBJ1-1, with 9 bases aligning to TRBD1. V dropped 5 bases and J dropped 5; count of bases not matched to a gene: 12. The CDR3 extends over 16 amino acids. Germline CDR1 MDHEN, CDR2 SYDVKM. As DNA, the CDR3 is TGTGCCAGCAGTAGTCGGACAGGGGAGGACTGGACTGAAGCTTTCTTT. As protein: CASSSRTGEDWTEAFF.

The chain carries TRBV28 and TRBJ1-5; TRBD1 is a possible D gene (5 bases). The CDR3 has 16 residues. Trimming took 1 base from V and 3 from J, leaving 13 bases between them. CDR1 and CDR2 from the germline V gene are MDHEN and SYDVKM. The CDR3 bases are TGTGCCAGCAGTTTATTCCAGGACGGGACCAATCAGCCCCAGCATTTT. Amino acids: CASSLFQDGTNQPQHF.